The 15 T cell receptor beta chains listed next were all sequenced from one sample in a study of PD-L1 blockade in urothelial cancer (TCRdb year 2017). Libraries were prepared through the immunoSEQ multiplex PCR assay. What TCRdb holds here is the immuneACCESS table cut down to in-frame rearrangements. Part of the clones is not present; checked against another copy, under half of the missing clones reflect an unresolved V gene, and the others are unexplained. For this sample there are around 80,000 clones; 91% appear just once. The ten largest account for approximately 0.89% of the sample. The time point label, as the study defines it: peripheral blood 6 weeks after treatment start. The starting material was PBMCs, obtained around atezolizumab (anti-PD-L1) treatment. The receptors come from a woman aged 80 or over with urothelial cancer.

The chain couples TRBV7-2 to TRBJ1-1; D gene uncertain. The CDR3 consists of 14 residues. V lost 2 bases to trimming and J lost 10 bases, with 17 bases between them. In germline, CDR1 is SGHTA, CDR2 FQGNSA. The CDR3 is CASSLSFDTPRAFF. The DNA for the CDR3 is TGTGCCAGCAGCTTATCTTTTGACACCCCAAGAGCTTTCTTT.

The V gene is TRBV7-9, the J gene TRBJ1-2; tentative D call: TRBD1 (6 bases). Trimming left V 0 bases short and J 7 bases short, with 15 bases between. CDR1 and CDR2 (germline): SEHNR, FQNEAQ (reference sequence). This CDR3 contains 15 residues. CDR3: CASSLARLQGVGYTF. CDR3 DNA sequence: TGTGCCAGCAGCTTAGCGCGCCTACAGGGAGTTGGCTACACCTTC.

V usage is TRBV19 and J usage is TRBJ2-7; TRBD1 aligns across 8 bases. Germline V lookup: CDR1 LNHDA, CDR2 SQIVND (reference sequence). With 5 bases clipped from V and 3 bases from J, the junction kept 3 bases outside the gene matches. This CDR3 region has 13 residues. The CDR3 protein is CASSPDRGYEQYF. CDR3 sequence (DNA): TGTGCCAGTAGTCCTGACAGGGGCTACGAGCAGTACTTC.

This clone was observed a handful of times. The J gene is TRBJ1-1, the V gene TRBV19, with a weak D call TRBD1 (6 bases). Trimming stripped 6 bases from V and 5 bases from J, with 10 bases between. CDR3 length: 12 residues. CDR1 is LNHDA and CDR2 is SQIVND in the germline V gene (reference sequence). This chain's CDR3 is CASSGDRTEAFF. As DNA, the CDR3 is TGTGCCAGTAGCGGAGACAGGACTGAAGCTTTCTTT.

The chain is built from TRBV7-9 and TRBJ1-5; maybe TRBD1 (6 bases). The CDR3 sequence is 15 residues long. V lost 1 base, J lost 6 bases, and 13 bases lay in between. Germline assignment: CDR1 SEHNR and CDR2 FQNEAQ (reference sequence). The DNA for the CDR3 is TGTGCCAGCAGCTTAGAGTCAGGGGCCGGTCAGCCCCAGCATTTT. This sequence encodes CASSLESGAGQPQHF. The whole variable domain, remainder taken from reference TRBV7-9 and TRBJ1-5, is DTGVSQNPRHKITKRGQNVTFRCDPISEHNRLYWYRQTLGQGPEFLTYFQNEAQLEKSRLLSDRFSAERPKGSFSTLEIQRTEQGDSAMYLCASSLESGAGQPQHFGDGTRLSIL.

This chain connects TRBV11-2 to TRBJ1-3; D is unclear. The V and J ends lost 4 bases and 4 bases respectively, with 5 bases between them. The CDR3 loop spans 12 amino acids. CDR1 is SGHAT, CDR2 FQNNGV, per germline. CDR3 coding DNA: TGTGCCAGCAGCTCGGGGGGAAACACCATATATTTT. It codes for CASSSGGNTIYF.

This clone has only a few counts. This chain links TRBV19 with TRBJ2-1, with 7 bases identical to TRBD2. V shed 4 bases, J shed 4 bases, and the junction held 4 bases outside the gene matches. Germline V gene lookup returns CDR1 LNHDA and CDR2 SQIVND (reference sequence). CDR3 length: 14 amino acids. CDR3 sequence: CASSTSGGYNEQFF. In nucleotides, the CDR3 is TGTGCCAGTAGTACTAGCGGTGGATACAATGAGCAGTTCTTC.

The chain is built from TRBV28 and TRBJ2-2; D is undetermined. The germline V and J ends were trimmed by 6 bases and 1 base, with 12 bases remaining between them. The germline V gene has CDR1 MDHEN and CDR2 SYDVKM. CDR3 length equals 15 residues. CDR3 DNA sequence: TGTGCCAGCAGCACCCCGAGGCAGAACACCGGGGAGCTGTTTTTT. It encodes CASSTPRQNTGELFF.

CDR3 coding DNA: TGTGCCAGCGCGAGCGGGGGCGCGCCCTATGGCTACACCTTC. Translated, it gives CASASGGAPYGYTF. This rearrangement joins TRBV9 to TRBJ1-2; a possible D gene is TRBD1 (6 bases). Germline-derived CDR1 and CDR2 are SGDLS and YYNGEE. This CDR3 has 14 amino acids. Trimming left V 7 bases short and J 4 bases short, with 17 bases between.

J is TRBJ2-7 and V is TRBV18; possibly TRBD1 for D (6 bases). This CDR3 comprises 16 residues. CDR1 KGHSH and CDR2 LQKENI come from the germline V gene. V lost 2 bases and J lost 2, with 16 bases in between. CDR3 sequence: CASSPYGQLLAYEQYF. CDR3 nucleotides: TGTGCCAGCTCACCATACGGACAGTTACTTGCCTACGAGCAGTACTTC.

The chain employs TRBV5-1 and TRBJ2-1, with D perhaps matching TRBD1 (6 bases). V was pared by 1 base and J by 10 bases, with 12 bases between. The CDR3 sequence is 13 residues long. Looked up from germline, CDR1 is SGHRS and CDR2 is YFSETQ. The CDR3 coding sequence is TGCGCCAGCAGCTTGACCGGGACACCCGAGCAGTTCTTC. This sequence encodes CASSLTGTPEQFF.

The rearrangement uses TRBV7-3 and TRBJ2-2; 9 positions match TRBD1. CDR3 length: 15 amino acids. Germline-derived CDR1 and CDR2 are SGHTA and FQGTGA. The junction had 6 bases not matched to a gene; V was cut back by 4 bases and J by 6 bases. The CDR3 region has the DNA TGTGCCAGCAGCTCCGGGACAGGGAGTTCCGGGGAGCTGTTTTTT. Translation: CASSSGTGSSGELFF.

Here the CDR3 reads CASSPGQGGTEAFF. CDR3 coding DNA: TGTGCCAGCAGTCCGGGACAGGGAGGCACTGAAGCTTTCTTT. This sequence joins TRBV27 and TRBJ1-1, with TRBD1 matching 9 bases. The CDR3 is made up of 14 amino acids. From germline, CDR1 is MNHEY and CDR2 SMNVEV (reference sequence). V was clipped by 5 bases and J by 4 bases; unmatched bases: 5.

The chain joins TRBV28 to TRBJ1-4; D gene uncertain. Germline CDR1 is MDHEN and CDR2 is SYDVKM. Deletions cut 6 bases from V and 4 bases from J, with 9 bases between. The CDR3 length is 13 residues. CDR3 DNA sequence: TGTGCCAGCAGATACAATAATAATGAAAAACTGTTTTTT. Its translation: CASRYNNNEKLFF.

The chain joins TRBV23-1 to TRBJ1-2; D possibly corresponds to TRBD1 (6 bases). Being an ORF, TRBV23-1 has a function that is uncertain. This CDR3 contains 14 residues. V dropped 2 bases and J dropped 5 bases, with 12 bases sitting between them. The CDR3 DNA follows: TGCGCCAGCAGTCAAACCAGGGGTGGATATGGCTACACCTTC. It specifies CASSQTRGGYGYTF.